The 25 T cell receptor beta chains below all came from one sample that was sequenced in a study of cytomegalovirus exposure and HLA in healthy donors. The study ran its PCR with 60 Vbeta and 13 Jbeta primers. The table came from immunoSEQ multiplex PCR; TCRdb's copy has only in-frame clones and leaves some out. The sample lists 210,000 or so clones, about 80% occurring once. Specimen: PBMCs. The origin of the receptors is a man aged 35 to 55 in good health and CMV-seronegative.

This chain joins TRBV19 and TRBJ2-4; the match to TRBD1 covers 7 bases. V shed 5 bases and J 0 bases; nucleotides not matched to a gene: 16. Germline V gene sequence: CDR1 LNHDA, CDR2 SQIVND (reference sequence). This CDR3 has 19 residues. The CDR3 reads CASSPRTGPVAVAKNIQYF. CDR3 nucleotides: TGTGCCAGTAGTCCCCGGACAGGTCCAGTTGCAGTAGCCAAAAACATTCAGTACTTC.

J is TRBJ2-7 and V is TRBV5-6; the match to TRBD1 covers 9 bases. The V gene end was trimmed by 6 bases and the J gene end by 4 bases; junction bases not matched to a gene: 5. The germline V gene has CDR1 SGHDT and CDR2 YYEEEE. CDR3 length: 13 residues. For the CDR3, the DNA is TGTGCCAGCACCAGGGACAGGGATTACGAGCAGTACTTC. This codes for CASTRDRDYEQYF.

The chain combines TRBV7-2 with TRBJ1-1; TRBD1 aligns across 9 bases. Germline CDR1 is SGHTA and CDR2 is FQGNSA. CDR3 size: 18 residues. Trimming cost V 1 base and J 4 bases; bases outside gene matches: 13. CDR3 nucleotides: TGTGCCAGCAGCTTAGGACAGGGGGGATTTATAAAGAGCACTGAAGCTTTCTTT. Amino acid sequence: CASSLGQGGFIKSTEAFF.

This clone was seen a single time. The V and J genes are TRBV7-2 and TRBJ1-6; D is possibly TRBD1 (6 bases). Germline CDR1 is SGHTA and CDR2 is FQGNSA. V was cut by 3 bases and J by 7 bases, with 13 bases left in between. The CDR3 runs 15 residues. The CDR3 DNA reads as TGTGCCAGCAGCTTTGGGGGACACGTAAATTCACCCCTCCACTTT. Translating it yields CASSFGGHVNSPLHF.

The gene calls are TRBV7-9 and TRBJ2-7, with D perhaps matching TRBD2 (5 bases). V was clipped by 1 base and J by 6 bases, with 16 bases between them. CDR1 is SEHNR and CDR2 is FQNEAQ in the germline V gene (reference sequence). The CDR3 extends over 15 amino acids. This chain's CDR3 is CASSLGGRPRGEQYF. CDR3 DNA: TGTGCCAGCAGCTTAGGAGGCCGGCCCCGGGGCGAGCAGTACTTC.

The chain couples TRBV6-4 to TRBJ1-2, with D possibly being TRBD1 (5 bases). This CDR3 is 13 amino acids long. Germline lookup yields CDR1 MRHNA and CDR2 SNTAGT. V lost 2 bases to trimming and J lost 7 bases, with 11 bases between them. In DNA, the CDR3 is TGTGCCAGCAGTGACGGGGGGAAGTTTGGCTACACCTTC. It specifies CASSDGGKFGYTF.

The rearrangement joins TRBV9 to TRBJ1-2, with 7 bases lining up with TRBD1. V shed 4 bases and J 5 bases; nucleotides not matched to a gene: 5. This CDR3 region has 13 residues. The germline V gene has CDR1 SGDLS and CDR2 YYNGEE. CDR3 bases: TGTGCCAGCAGCAAACAGGGGCCTTATGGCTACACCTTC. Its translation: CASSKQGPYGYTF.

The chain employs TRBV28 and TRBJ1-4, with D hard to call. Germline-derived CDR1 and CDR2 are MDHEN and SYDVKM. Deletions cut 5 bases from V and 2 bases from J, with 6 bases between. This CDR3 is built from 13 residues. The CDR3 loop reads CASSRYTNEKLFF. CDR3 nucleotide sequence: TGTGCCAGCAGTCGGTACACTAATGAAAAACTGTTTTTT.

A few counts support this clone. CDR3 protein: CATRTGIGEKLFF. As DNA, the CDR3 is TGTGCCACCCGGACAGGGATTGGGGAAAAACTGTTTTTT. V gene TRBV10-3 combines with J gene TRBJ1-4; TRBD1 agrees at 8 bases. Germline values: CDR1 ENHRY, CDR2 SYGVKD. This CDR3 spans 13 amino acids. V trimming: 10 bases; J trimming: 8 bases; junction bases outside the gene matches: 9.

This chain joins TRBV27 and TRBJ2-1; 13 nucleotides align to TRBD2. V lost 8 bases to trimming and J lost 3 bases; unmatched junction nucleotides: 1. This CDR3 contains 14 residues. CDR1 is MNHEY and CDR2 is SMNVEV in the germline V gene (reference sequence). This CDR3 reads CASRLAGGYNEQFF. The CDR3 coding sequence is TGTGCCAGCCGACTAGCGGGAGGCTACAATGAGCAGTTCTTC.

V gene TRBV29-1 combines with J gene TRBJ2-7; the match to TRBD1 covers 7 bases. Trimming removed 4 bases from V and 3 bases from J; junction bases left unmatched: 3. In germline, CDR1 is SQVTM, CDR2 ANQGSEA. CDR3 length equals 12 residues. This CDR3 reads CSVVQGDYEQYF. The CDR3 DNA sequence: TGCAGCGTTGTGCAGGGGGACTACGAGCAGTACTTC.

The chain recombines TRBV9 with TRBJ2-1; 13 bases map to TRBD2. The V gene end was trimmed by 5 bases and the J gene end by 5 bases; junction bases not matched to a gene: 13. The CDR3 covers 18 residues. Germline V CDR1 and CDR2: SGDLS, YYNGEE. CDR3 amino acids: CASSFFGLAGARDNEQFF. The CDR3 DNA reads as TGTGCCAGCAGTTTCTTCGGACTAGCGGGGGCCCGGGACAATGAGCAGTTCTTC.

This clone has only one observation. The chain combines TRBV4-1 with TRBJ1-4; TRBD1 might be the D (6 bases). With 1 base removed from V and 0 bases from J, the gap between germline ends came to 15 bases. The CDR3 contains 18 residues. Germline values: CDR1 MGHRA, CDR2 YSYEKL. Here the CDR3 reads CASSQGQVLIATNEKLFF. For the CDR3, the DNA is TGCGCCAGCAGCCAAGGACAGGTTTTAATTGCAACTAATGAAAAACTGTTTTTT.

V and J are TRBV12-5 and TRBJ2-5, with a possible D match to TRBD1 (6 bases). The CDR3 has 12 amino acids. Per germline, CDR1 LGHNT and CDR2 FRNRAP. V shed 5 bases and J shed 4 bases, with 8 bases lying between them. CDR3 in amino acids: CASGRGTETQYF. In DNA form, the CDR3 reads TGTGCTAGTGGTAGGGGGACAGAGACCCAGTACTTC.

In regard to this clone: The sample carries other DNA sequences with the same CDR3. The chain combines TRBV18 with TRBJ1-5, with 9 bases identical to TRBD1. V dropped 3 bases and J dropped 6; count of bases not matched to a gene: 3. The CDR3 runs 14 residues. Germline V gene data show CDR1 as KGHSH and CDR2 as LQKENI. The CDR3 loop is CASSPGQGGQPQHF. CDR3 coding DNA: TGTGCCAGCTCACCGGGACAGGGTGGTCAGCCCCAGCATTTT.

The chain employs TRBV15 and TRBJ1-2; 9 positions agree with TRBD1. Per germline, CDR1 LNHNV and CDR2 YYDKDF (reference sequence). The CDR3 loop spans 16 amino acids. Trimming removed 5 bases from V and 3 bases from J; junction bases left unmatched: 10. For the CDR3, the DNA is TGTGCCACCAGCGAACCGGGACAGGGATTGGACTATGGCTACACCTTC. Amino acid sequence: CATSEPGQGLDYGYTF.

The chain uses TRBV4-3 and TRBJ1-1; 9 nucleotides match TRBD1. The V segment lost 4 bases and the J segment 5 bases; nucleotides outside the gene matches: 5. This CDR3 is built from 14 residues. From germline, CDR1 is LGHNA and CDR2 YSLEER. The CDR3 sequence is CASSRGTGLTEAFF. DNA of the CDR3: TGCGCCAGCAGCCGGGGGACAGGGCTAACTGAAGCTTTCTTT.

The chain has TRBV9 and TRBJ1-1; D might be TRBD1 (5 bases). The germline gives CDR1 SGDLS, CDR2 YYNGEE. V was shortened by 3 bases and J by 1 base, with 19 bases between the two germline ends. There are 17 residues in the CDR3. The CDR3 region is CASSEAKGLDGNTEAFF. The CDR3 DNA sequence: TGTGCCAGCAGCGAAGCGAAGGGGTTAGATGGGAACACTGAAGCTTTCTTT. The full variable domain, completed using reference TRBV9 and TRBJ1-1, is DSGVTQTPKHLITATGQRVTLRCSPRSGDLSVYWYQQSLDQGLQFLIQYYNGEERAKGNILERFSAQQFPDLHSELNLSSLELGDSALYFCASSEAKGLDGNTEAFFGQGTRLTVV.

The chain recombines TRBV7-2 with TRBJ2-1, with 7 nucleotides matching TRBD1. Germline V gene sequence: CDR1 SGHTA, CDR2 FQGNSA. This CDR3 contains 14 residues. The ends lost 5 bases at V and 6 bases at J; junction bases unmatched: 7. The CDR3, as DNA: TGTGCCAGCAGCGAAGGGACAGATTTCAATGAGCAGTTCTTC. As protein: CASSEGTDFNEQFF. Based on the CDR3 plus reference TRBV7-2 and TRBJ2-1, the full variable domain is GAGVSQSPSNKVTEKGKDVELRCDPISGHTALYWYRQSLGQGLEFLIYFQGNSAPDKSGLPSDRFSAERTGGSVSTLTIQRTQQEDSAVYLCASSEGTDFNEQFFGPGTRLTVL.

The rearrangement links TRBV5-6 to TRBJ1-2; 8 positions match TRBD1. The ends lost 2 bases at V and 3 bases at J; junction bases unmatched: 6. Germline V gene sequence: CDR1 SGHDT, CDR2 YYEEEE. This CDR3 has 15 residues. CDR3 loop: CASSLIQGVDYGYTF. CDR3 DNA: TGTGCCAGCAGCTTAATACAGGGGGTGGACTATGGCTACACCTTC.

The chain joins TRBV12-5 to TRBJ2-3; 7 bases align to TRBD1. The CDR3 consists of 16 residues. Germline loops: CDR1 LGHNT, CDR2 FRNRAP. V shed 4 bases and J 6 bases; nucleotides not matched to a gene: 13. The CDR3 bases are TGTGCTAGTGGTTCGCGGACTGGACAGGCCGCGGATACGCAGTATTTT. Amino acid sequence: CASGSRTGQAADTQYF.

The rearrangement uses TRBV28 and TRBJ2-1; 15 nucleotides agree with TRBD2. This CDR3 spans 17 amino acids. Per germline, CDR1 MDHEN and CDR2 SYDVKM. V dropped 7 bases and J dropped 10; count of bases not matched to a gene: 14. The CDR3 is CASKPLAGLAGGREQFF. As DNA, the CDR3 is TGTGCCAGCAAACCTCTGGCGGGACTAGCGGGAGGAAGGGAGCAGTTCTTC.

The CDR3 sequence: CASIISAGILRHEKLFF. CDR3 coding DNA: TGTGCCAGCATTATCTCGGCAGGGATCCTTCGGCATGAAAAACTGTTTTTT. The V gene is TRBV27, the J gene TRBJ1-4; a weak D match, TRBD1 (5 bases). Trimming pared 7 bases from V and 6 bases from J, leaving 24 bases between. In germline, CDR1 is MNHEY, CDR2 SMNVEV (reference sequence). The CDR3 is made up of 17 amino acids.

The CDR3 DNA reads TGCGCCAGCAGCCTTAAACAGGGGCCGCTTAACACTGAAGCTTTCTTT. Amino acids: CASSLKQGPLNTEAFF. The chain carries TRBV4-1 and TRBJ1-1; 7 bases map to TRBD1. V was pared by 4 bases and J by 2 bases, with 10 bases of the junction left unmatched. This CDR3 contains 16 residues. In germline, CDR1 is MGHRA, CDR2 YSYEKL.

This chain uses TRBV19 with TRBJ1-1; D unclear. This CDR3 has 15 residues. V was pared by 4 bases and J by 1 base, with 13 bases between. Germline CDR1 reads LNHDA; CDR2 reads SQIVND (reference sequence). The CDR3 is CASSTLGGSNTEAFF. DNA of the CDR3: TGTGCCAGTAGTACCCTGGGAGGGTCGAACACTGAAGCTTTCTTT.